This T cell receptor (beta chain) came from a study of cytomegalovirus exposure and HLA in healthy donors. Study-level findings and limits: Immune exposure information comprised only CMV serostatus.

The PCR ran on 60 Vbeta and 13 Jbeta primers. Clones were sequenced by immunoSEQ multiplex PCR, and TCRdb holds only the in-frame ones, with some missing. The table lists more than 85,000 clones, about 16% of them singletons, with approximately 0.8% in the top ten. About this clone: The target antigen is unknown.

The CDR3 consists of 13 residues. Germline V gene sequence: CDR1 SEHNR, CDR2 FQNEAQ (reference sequence). The ends were cut back, 8 bases at V and 4 bases at J, with 11 bases in the middle. Specimen: PBMCs. The chain uses TRBV7-9 and TRBJ2-2; D not certain. The clonotype comes from a female donor in good health and CMV-seronegative. CDR3 residues: CASAELSTGELFF. The DNA of the CDR3 is TGTGCCAGCGCCGAGCTGAGCACCGGGGAGCTGTTTTTT.